The 17 T cell receptor beta chains in this list originate from one sample, sequenced in a study of yellow fever vaccine responses in identical twins. Each CDR3 protein is one row after TCRdb ran MiXCR on the RT-PCR reads. The repertoire holds under 20,000 distinct CDR3 sequences, with approximately 72% as singletons. The sample was T cells from blood (PBMCs), unsorted or a sorted subset (not recorded which), taken before or after yellow fever vaccination (not recorded which). The receptors derive from a woman aged 18-29 years who received the yellow fever vaccine.

The chain links TRBV2 to TRBJ2-3, with D hard to call. This CDR3 contains 13 residues. V shed 3 bases and J shed 1 base, with 5 bases lying between them. The germline V gene has CDR1 SNHLY and CDR2 FYNNEI. CDR3 nucleotides: TGTGCCAGCAGTGAGTCCCGCACAGATACGCAGTATTTT. It codes for CASSESRTDTQYF.

V usage is TRBV18 and J usage is TRBJ2-7, with 9 bases aligning to TRBD1. Germline assignment: CDR1 KGHSH and CDR2 LQKENI. CDR3 size: 13 residues. Losses at the gene ends were 4 bases for V and 7 bases for J; bases not matched to a gene: 5. The CDR3 DNA is TGTGCCAGCTCACAGGGACAGGGTATGGAGCAGTACGTC. This encodes CASSQGQGMEQYV.

This chain links TRBV3-1 with TRBJ2-7; 11 bases line up with TRBD2. This CDR3 has 15 residues. Trimming removed 4 bases from V and 3 bases from J; junction bases left unmatched: 5. Per germline, CDR1 LGHDT and CDR2 YNNKEL (reference sequence). This CDR3 reads CASSPGGTSGYEQYF. The CDR3 DNA is TGTGCCAGCAGCCCCGGCGGGACTAGCGGCTACGAGCAGTACTTC.

J is TRBJ2-5 and V is TRBV5-6; D is ambiguous. Germline CDR1 is SGHDT and CDR2 is YYEEEE. The CDR3 is 12 amino acids. Trimming took 2 bases from V and 6 from J, leaving 8 bases between them. The CDR3 nucleotides read TGTGCCAGCAGCTTCAATTTTCAGACCCAGTACTTC. Amino acids: CASSFNFQTQYF.

In DNA form, the CDR3 reads TGTGCCAGCAGCTTAGTAGCGTCCCAGTTCTTC. This gives the protein CASSLVASQFF. The chain uses TRBV11-2 and TRBJ2-1; D is possibly TRBD2 (5 bases). The CDR3 is made up of 11 amino acids. With 1 base removed from V and 13 bases from J, the gap between germline ends came to 8 bases. Germline assignment: CDR1 SGHAT and CDR2 FQNNGV.

V is TRBV24-1 and J is TRBJ2-6; D may be TRBD1 or TRBD2 (5 bases each). CDR3 length equals 18 residues. The V gene lost 5 bases and the J gene lost 0 bases, with 16 bases spanning the gap. Germline V gene lookup returns CDR1 KGHDR and CDR2 SFDVKD. CDR3 in DNA: TGTGCCACCAGTGGAGGGGCAGCGACAAACTCTGGGGCCAACGTCCTGACTTTC. Its translation is CATSGGAATNSGANVLTF.

The V and J genes are TRBV9 and TRBJ2-1; tentatively, D is TRBD1 (6 bases). The germline V gene has CDR1 SGDLS and CDR2 YYNGEE. Trimming removed 4 bases at V and 6 bases at J, with 11 bases between. CDR3 length: 13 residues. CDR3 sequence: CASSLTGRNEQFF. For the CDR3, the DNA is TGTGCCAGCAGCCTTACAGGGCGCAATGAGCAGTTCTTC.

This clonotype appeared a single time. The chain has TRBV10-3 and TRBJ2-1, with 10 bases aligning to TRBD1. The CDR3 is made up of 16 amino acids. V lost 0 bases, J lost 10 bases, and 9 bases stayed unmatched. Germline V gene data show CDR1 as ENHRY and CDR2 as SYGVKD. The CDR3 reads CAISESTGTGVREQFF. The CDR3 DNA sequence: TGTGCCATCAGTGAGTCAACCGGGACAGGGGTCCGAGAGCAGTTCTTC.

This clonotype showed up just a few times. This chain's CDR3 is CASSFPGPQYF. The CDR3 nucleotides read TGTGCCAGCAGTTTCCCGGGACCCCAGTACTTC. The chain recombines TRBV6-2 or TRBV6-3 with TRBJ2-5; D may match TRBD1 or TRBD2 (5 bases each). The CDR3 covers 11 residues. Germline V gene data show CDR1 as MNHEY and CDR2 as SVGEGT. V was shortened by 4 bases and J by 9 bases, with 9 bases between the two germline ends.

The chain is built from TRBV7-6 and TRBJ2-1, with D perhaps TRBD2 (5 bases). The CDR3 is 13 residues long. Germline assignment: CDR1 SGHVS and CDR2 FNYEAQ. V was trimmed by 0 bases and J by 10 bases, leaving 10 bases between them. CDR3 in DNA: TGTGCCAGCAGCTTAGCCTGGACTGGAGAGCAGTTCTTC. This translates into CASSLAWTGEQFF.

The V call is TRBV12-3 or TRBV12-4, the J call TRBJ2-5; 9 bases map to TRBD2. This CDR3 has 15 residues. V lost 3 bases to trimming and J lost 1 base; unmatched junction nucleotides: 3. CDR3 DNA sequence: TGTGCCAGCAGTTTCCGAGCGGGGGGCCAAGAGACCCAGTACTTC. Amino acids: CASSFRAGGQETQYF.

This clonotype was seen a single time. The chain is built from TRBV2 and TRBJ2-3; a weak D match, TRBD2 (6 bases). Trimming stripped 7 bases from V and 4 bases from J, with 9 bases between. Germline CDR1 is SNHLY and CDR2 is FYNNEI. The CDR3 totals 12 residues. The chain's CDR3 is CASMEGSDTQYF. CDR3 bases: TGTGCCAGCATGGAGGGCTCAGATACGCAGTATTTT.

The chain uses TRBV10-1 and TRBJ2-3, with 7 bases aligning to TRBD2. The length of the CDR3 is 14 residues. CDR1 is WNHNN and CDR2 is SYGVQD in the germline V gene (reference sequence). Trimming took 3 bases from V and 4 from J; bases not matched to a gene: 4. The CDR3 coding sequence is TGCGCCAGCAGTGAATCGCGGGAGCCAGATACGCAGTATTTT. Translation gives CASSESREPDTQYF.

The V and J genes are TRBV6-4 and TRBJ2-1; a possible D gene is TRBD2 (5 bases). V was trimmed by 0 bases and J by 8 bases, leaving 8 bases between them. This CDR3 contains 13 residues. Per the germline V gene, CDR1 is MRHNA and CDR2 is SNTAGT. The CDR3 DNA reads TGTGCCAGCAGTGACTCAGAGAGGGATGAGCAGTTCTTC. Translated, it gives CASSDSERDEQFF.

The rearrangement uses TRBV20-1 and TRBJ1-6; maybe TRBD1 (5 bases). The CDR3 has 13 amino acids. Germline V CDR1 and CDR2: DFQATT, SNEGSKA (reference sequence). Trimming cost V 7 bases and J 8 bases, with 15 bases left between them. The chain's CDR3 is CSVSEGDHSPLHF. Written as DNA, the CDR3 is TGCAGTGTCTCTGAAGGGGATCATTCACCCCTCCACTTT.

The V call is TRBV12-3 or TRBV12-4, the J call TRBJ1-5; possibly TRBD1 for D (5 bases). Trimming removed 3 bases from V and 0 bases from J, with 6 bases in between. The CDR3 loop spans 14 amino acids. In nucleotides, the CDR3 is TGTGCCAGCAGTTTGACAGATAGCAATCAGCCCCAGCATTTT. It encodes CASSLTDSNQPQHF.

V gene TRBV13 combines with J gene TRBJ2-1, with 8 bases lining up with TRBD2. The V gene's germline CDR1 is PRHDT and CDR2 FYEKMQ (reference sequence). The CDR3 loop spans 13 amino acids. The J segment lost 4 bases and the V segment lost 7 bases, leaving 3 bases of the junction unmatched. The DNA for the CDR3 is TGTGCCAGCAACAGCGGGAGTTACAATGAGCAGTTCTTC. Amino acids: CASNSGSYNEQFF.